This TCR beta chain was recovered during a study of T-cell reconstitution after alpha-beta-depleted transplantation in children. The sample holds many counts of this clonotype. The library targeted TCRbeta and was prepared with unique molecular identifiers. TCRdb reprocessed the PCR reads via MiXCR and lists one record per CDR3 protein. The sample has hundreds of thousands of distinct CDR3 sequences; under 15% are singletons. The CDR3 loop spans 14 amino acids. Germline CDR1 is SGDLS and CDR2 is YYNGEE. Trimming shortened V by 0 bases and J by 4 bases, and 10 bases separated the two germline ends. The chain employs TRBV9 and TRBJ2-5; a weak D match, TRBD2 (7 bases). The receptor's source is a human donor who donated a stem cell graft to a child with combined immunodeficiency. The source material was PBMCs from the stem cell graft donor, sampled from the stem cell graft. CDR3 region: CASSVVGGRETQYF. The DNA for the CDR3 is TGTGCCAGCAGCGTAGTCGGGGGGCGAGAGACCCAGTACTTC.